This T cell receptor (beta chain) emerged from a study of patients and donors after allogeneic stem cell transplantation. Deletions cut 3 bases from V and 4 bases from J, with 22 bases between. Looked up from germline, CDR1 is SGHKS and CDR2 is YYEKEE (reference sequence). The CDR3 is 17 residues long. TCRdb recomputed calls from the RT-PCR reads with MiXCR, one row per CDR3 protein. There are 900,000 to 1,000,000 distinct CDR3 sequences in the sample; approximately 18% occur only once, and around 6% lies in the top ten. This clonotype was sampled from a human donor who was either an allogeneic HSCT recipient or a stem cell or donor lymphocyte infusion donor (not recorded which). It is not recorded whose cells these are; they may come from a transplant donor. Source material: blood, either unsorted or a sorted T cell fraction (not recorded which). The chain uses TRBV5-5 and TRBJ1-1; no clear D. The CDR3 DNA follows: TGTGCCAGCAGCTCCAACCTTTGGGCCCAAGGTTTCACTGAAGCTTTCTTT. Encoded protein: CASSSNLWAQGFTEAFF.